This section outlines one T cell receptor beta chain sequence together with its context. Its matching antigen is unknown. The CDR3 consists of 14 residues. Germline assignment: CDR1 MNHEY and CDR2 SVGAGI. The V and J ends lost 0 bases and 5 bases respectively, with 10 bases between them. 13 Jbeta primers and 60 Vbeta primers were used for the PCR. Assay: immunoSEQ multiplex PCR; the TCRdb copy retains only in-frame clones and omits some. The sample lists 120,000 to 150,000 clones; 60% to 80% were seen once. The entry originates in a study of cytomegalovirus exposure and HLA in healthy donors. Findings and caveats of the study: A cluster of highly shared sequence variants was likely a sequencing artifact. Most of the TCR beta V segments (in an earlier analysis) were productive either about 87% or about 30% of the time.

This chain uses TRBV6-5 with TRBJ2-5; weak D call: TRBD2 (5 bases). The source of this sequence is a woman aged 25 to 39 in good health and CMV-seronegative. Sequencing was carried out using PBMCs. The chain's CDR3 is CASSYSGVRETQYF. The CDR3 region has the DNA TGTGCCAGCAGTTACTCCGGGGTCAGGGAGACCCAGTACTTC.